This T cell receptor beta chain was documented in a study of siplizumab effects on memory and regulatory T cells. V was pared by 1 base and J by 1 base, with 8 bases between. The CDR3 spans 15 residues. Germline CDR1 SNHLY, CDR2 FYNNEI. Study-wide results and caveats: Memory cells seemed less diverse than naive T cells, which seemed major alloresponse contributors.

For every sample, 90,000 to 100,000 TCR templates were assayed. TCRdb's copy holds only in-frame clones and misses some; the assay was immunoSEQ multiplex PCR. The sample gives roughly 50,000 clones, about 97% of which show up once; around 0.6% is in the top ten. Notes on this clone: Antigen: not known.

The receptor comes from a human donor in good health. The chain joins TRBV2 to TRBJ1-5; possible D gene TRBD1, 5 bases. The sequenced material came from naive CD4+ T cells sorted from blood. CDR3 bases: TGTGCCAGCAGTGAAGGGGGGGGAAGCAATCAGCCCCAGCATTTT. Amino acids: CASSEGGGSNQPQHF. Using reference TRBV2 and TRBJ1-5 for the parts outside the CDR3, the full variable domain is EPEVTQTPSHQVTQMGQEVILRCVPISNHLYFYWYRQILGQKVEFLVSFYNNEISEKSEIFDDQFSVERPDGSNFTLKIRSTKLEDSAMYFCASSEGGGSNQPQHFGDGTRLSIL.